One and the same sample provided the 22 T cell receptor beta chains below, sequenced in a study of read filtering for tumor transcriptome and immune sequencing. From roughly 390 ng of RNA, a library with molecular barcoded alpha/delta and beta/gamma adaptors was made. From the reads, TCRdb called clonotypes with MiXCR, one entry per CDR3 protein. The data show over 25,000 distinct CDR3 sequences, under 15% seen once. Sequenced sample: a population of CD138-negative cells sorted from bone marrow. The receptors stem from a donor aged 40 or over with multiple myeloma.

About this clonotype itself: Being one base from a much bigger clone, this may be a read error. Without the conserved terminal phenylalanine or tryptophan, this CDR3 likely stems from a read error. J is TRBJ2-5 and V is TRBV7-9; TRBD2 agrees at 9 bases. CDR3 length: 13 residues. Germline CDR1 reads SEHNR; CDR2 reads FQNEAQ (reference sequence). V was pared by 6 bases and J by 5 bases, with 4 bases of the junction left unmatched. The CDR3 nucleotides read TGTGCCAGCAGTTACGGACTAGCGGAGACCCAGTACCTC. Translating it yields CASSYGLAETQYL.

This clonotype was counted ten times or more. This chain links TRBV6-6 with TRBJ1-5; D is uncertain. Trimming stripped 2 bases from V and 0 bases from J, with 8 bases between. The germline V gene has CDR1 MNHNY and CDR2 SVGAGI (reference sequence). The CDR3 is 15 amino acids. CDR3 DNA sequence: TGTGCCAGCAGTTACGGCCTCAATAGCAATCAGCCCCAGCATTTT. Translated: CASSYGLNSNQPQHF.

This clonotype was seen ten or more times. The J gene is TRBJ1-5, the V gene TRBV11-2; D is perhaps TRBD1 (6 bases). V lost 5 bases and J lost 2, with 16 bases in between. The germline V gene has CDR1 SGHAT and CDR2 FQNNGV. This CDR3 comprises 16 residues. CDR3 amino acids: CASSQGFSTGNQPQHF. CDR3 nucleotide sequence: TGTGCCAGCAGCCAGGGGTTCTCTACTGGCAATCAGCCCCAGCATTTT.

This clonotype was recorded many times. The V and J genes are TRBV7-6 and TRBJ2-1, with TRBD2 identical over 8 bases. Looked up from germline, CDR1 is SGHVS and CDR2 is FNYEAQ. V lost 0 bases to trimming and J lost 0 bases; unmatched junction nucleotides: 7. This CDR3 is built from 18 residues. DNA for the CDR3: TGTGCCAGCAGCTTAGCGGGGGCCAGCGGGAGCTCCTACAATGAGCAGTTCTTC. It encodes CASSLAGASGSSYNEQFF.

This clonotype was picked up many times. The genes are TRBV5-1 and TRBJ2-5; D gene ambiguous. Germline loops: CDR1 SGHRS, CDR2 YFSETQ. CDR3 length: 12 amino acids. V was pared by 4 bases and J by 2 bases, with 6 bases between. The CDR3 loop is CASSLQQETQYF. The DNA for the CDR3 is TGCGCCAGCAGCCTACAACAAGAGACCCAGTACTTC.

At least ten counts were recorded for this clonotype. This CDR3 is CATSRKREGDNEQFF. DNA for the CDR3: TGTGCCACCAGCCGGAAGCGGGAGGGCGACAATGAGCAGTTCTTC. This chain uses TRBV15 with TRBJ2-1, with 10 bases aligning to TRBD2. The CDR3 loop spans 15 amino acids. Germline V gives CDR1 LNHNV, CDR2 YYDKDF (reference sequence). V was clipped by 5 bases and J by 5 bases; unmatched bases: 6. Full variable domain (remainder filled in from reference TRBV15 and TRBJ2-1): DAMVIQNPRYQVTQFGKPVTLSCSQTLNHNVMYWYQQKSSQAPKLLFHYYDKDFNNEADTPDNFQSRRPNTSFCFLDIRSPGLGDTAMYLCATSRKREGDNEQFFGPGTRLTVL.

This clonotype has a count of ten or more. The CDR3 sequence is CASSLGRGSADEQFF. In nucleotides, the CDR3 is TGTGCCAGCAGCTTAGGACGGGGAAGTGCGGATGAGCAGTTCTTC. The V and J genes are TRBV11-2 and TRBJ2-1; D possibly corresponds to TRBD2 (5 bases). V dropped 1 base and J dropped 8 bases, with 15 bases sitting between them. The CDR3 consists of 15 residues. CDR1 is SGHAT, CDR2 FQNNGV, per germline. The whole variable domain, remainder taken from reference TRBV11-2 and TRBJ2-1, is EAGVAQSPRYKIIEKRQSVAFWCNPISGHATLYWYQQILGQGPKLLIQFQNNGVVDDSQLPKDRFSAERLKGVDSTLKIQPAKLEDSAVYLCASSLGRGSADEQFFGPGTRLTVL.

The table lists this clonotype with many counts. The chain links TRBV20-1 to TRBJ1-5; 7 nucleotides agree with TRBD1. With 0 bases clipped from V and 6 bases from J, the junction kept 11 bases outside the gene matches. The germline V gene encodes CDR1 DFQATT and CDR2 SNEGSKA (reference sequence). This CDR3 comprises 16 residues. For the CDR3, the DNA is TGCAGTGCTAGAGACGACAGGGATTATGAAAGTCAGCCCCAGCATTTT. Translation gives CSARDDRDYESQPQHF.

This clonotype was picked up a small number of times. The J gene is TRBJ2-1, the V gene TRBV6-2 or TRBV6-3; D may be TRBD1 or TRBD2 (5 bases each). The CDR3 consists of 13 residues. Trimming removed 10 bases from V and 5 bases from J, with 15 bases in between. CDR1 and CDR2 (germline): MNHEY, SVGEGT. The CDR3 sequence is CANSREFHNEQFF. The DNA for the CDR3 is TGTGCCAACAGCAGGGAGTTCCACAATGAGCAGTTCTTC.

This clonotype has only one observation. The junction does not match germline at one end; this may be a read error. V usage is TRBV2 and J usage is TRBJ2-1; D ambiguous. The V gene's germline CDR1 is SNHLY and CDR2 FYNNEI. The CDR3 consists of 15 residues. CDR3 nucleotide sequence: TGCGCCAGCAGTAGGGCGTCTAGCTCCTACAATGAGCAGTTCTTC. Its translation: CASSRASSSYNEQFF.

This clonotype was observed many times. The chain is built from TRBV5-1 and TRBJ2-1; tentatively, D is TRBD1 (6 bases). CDR1 and CDR2 from the germline V gene are SGHRS and YFSETQ. Trimming removed 2 bases at V and 0 bases at J, with 18 bases between. This CDR3 has 18 amino acids. The CDR3 DNA is TGCGCCAGCAGCTTTACCTCAGGGGCCTTAAGCTCCTACAATGAGCAGTTCTTC. It is translated as CASSFTSGALSSYNEQFF.

This clonotype was counted at least ten times. J is TRBJ2-1 and V is TRBV4-1; TRBD2 is a possible D gene (6 bases). CDR3 size: 15 residues. V lost 2 bases and J lost 1, with 9 bases in between. Looked up from germline, CDR1 is MGHRA and CDR2 is YSYEKL. CDR3 coding DNA: TGCGCCAGCAGCCAATACGGGGGTTCCTACAATGAGCAGTTCTTC. Translated, it gives CASSQYGGSYNEQFF.

In this sample, this clonotype turned up a few times. The chain carries TRBV11-2 and TRBJ2-5; maybe TRBD2 (5 bases). CDR1 is SGHAT and CDR2 is FQNNGV in the germline V gene. The CDR3 loop spans 16 amino acids. V lost 5 bases to trimming and J lost 2 bases, with 18 bases between them. CDR3 protein: CASSPSLGSAQETQYF. The CDR3 nucleotides are TGTGCCAGCAGCCCCTCACTAGGGTCAGCACAAGAGACCCAGTACTTC.

On this clonotype: A read error is possible here, since a much larger clone lies one base away. The chain links TRBV6-1 to TRBJ1-1, with TRBD1 as a possible D gene (5 bases). The CDR3 totals 16 residues. Germline CDR1 is MNHNS and CDR2 is SASEGT. CDR3 sequence (DNA): TGTGCCAGCGGTGAAAATCCAGGGAGTCTGGCGACTGAAGCTTTCTTT. The encoded protein is CASGENPGSLATEAFF.

This clonotype was seen many times. The rearrangement uses TRBV5-1 and TRBJ2-7; 7 bases fit TRBD2. V trimming: 3 bases; J trimming: 9 bases; junction bases outside the gene matches: 12. CDR1 SGHRS and CDR2 YFSETQ come from the germline V gene. CDR3 length: 14 residues. The CDR3 DNA follows: TGCGCCAGCAGCTCGGAGCAAGGGACTACGAGGCAGTACTTC. This gives the protein CASSSEQGTTRQYF.

The sample holds many counts of this clonotype. The chain uses TRBV6-5 and TRBJ2-7; 7 bases agree with TRBD2. The trim removed 4 bases at V and 6 bases at J, leaving 12 bases unmatched. The germline CDR1 and CDR2 sequences are MNHEY and SVGAGI. The CDR3 consists of 15 residues. The DNA of the CDR3 is TGTGCCAGCAGTTTTCCGGGACTATTCGGCCGCGAGCAGTACTTC. This encodes CASSFPGLFGREQYF.

This clonotype was seen many times. This chain's CDR3 is CASSLGRGPNQPQHF. CDR3 in DNA: TGTGCCAGCAGCTTAGGTAGGGGGCCCAATCAGCCCCAGCATTTT. The chain links TRBV7-2 to TRBJ1-5; 7 nucleotides align to TRBD1. Germline V gives CDR1 SGHTA, CDR2 FQGNSA. This CDR3 comprises 15 residues. V lost 1 base and J lost 3; bases outside the gene matches: 3.

In regard to this clonotype: A much larger clone differs by one base, so this may be a read error. V is TRBV6-2 or TRBV6-3 and J is TRBJ2-1; TRBD2 might be the D (7 bases). CDR3 length: 17 residues. Looked up from germline, CDR1 is MNHEY and CDR2 is SVGEGT. V was trimmed by 10 bases and J by 8 bases, leaving 30 bases between them. The CDR3 sequence is CANPDKGGMGANDEQFF. The DNA of the CDR3 is TGTGCCAACCCTGATAAGGGAGGGATGGGGGCGAACGATGAGCAGTTCTTC.

This clonotype has ten or more counts. The chain carries TRBV19 and TRBJ2-2, with TRBD1 matching 8 bases. V trimming: 7 bases; J trimming: 4 bases; junction bases outside the gene matches: 14. The CDR3 has 17 residues. Germline V gene sequence: CDR1 LNHDA, CDR2 SQIVND (reference sequence). This chain's CDR3 is CASTRMLQGVGTGELFF. The CDR3 coding sequence is TGTGCCAGTACCAGAATGTTACAGGGGGTCGGCACCGGGGAGCTGTTTTTT. Full variable domain (outside the CDR3, taken from reference TRBV19 and TRBJ2-2): DGGITQSPKYLFRKEGQNVTLSCEQNLNHDAMYWYRQDPGQGLRLIYYSQIVNDFQKGDIAEGYSVSREKKESFPLTVTSAQKNPTAFYLCASTRMLQGVGTGELFFGEGSRLTVL.

This clonotype has a count of ten or more. The genes are TRBV6-1 and TRBJ2-1, with 10 bases aligning to TRBD2. The CDR3 extends over 17 amino acids. The germline CDR1 and CDR2 sequences are MNHNS and SASEGT. V shed 6 bases and J 0 bases; nucleotides not matched to a gene: 8. Written as DNA, the CDR3 is TGTGCCAGCAGCTACCAACTAGCGGGGCCCTCCTACAATGAGCAGTTCTTC. Translation: CASSYQLAGPSYNEQFF.

This clonotype was counted ten times or more. The V gene is TRBV7-9, the J gene TRBJ2-1, with D uncertain. There are 13 residues in the CDR3. Per germline, CDR1 SEHNR and CDR2 FQNEAQ (reference sequence). V lost 5 bases and J 5 bases, leaving 10 bases between the germline ends. The CDR3 DNA is TGTGCCAGCAGCCTAGACGGTAACAATGAGCAGTTCTTC. It is translated as CASSLDGNNEQFF.

This clonotype was picked up many times. The chain links TRBV27 to TRBJ2-5; D not resolved. The germline V gene has CDR1 MNHEY and CDR2 SMNVEV (reference sequence). Trimming cost V 9 bases and J 5 bases, with 10 bases left between them. The CDR3 totals 11 residues. The CDR3 sequence is CASRAKETQYF. The DNA of the CDR3 is TGTGCCAGTAGGGCGAAGGAGACCCAGTACTTC.